This TCR beta chain was identified in a study of tumor-infiltrating lymphocytes in primary liver carcinoma. The template, around 520 ng total RNA, yielded TCR beta cDNA made with a constant-region primer. Three rounds of nested multiplex PCR with slightly modified ARM-PCR produced TCR beta libraries. Two initial PCR rounds of around 10 cycles each paired TRBV1-TRBV30 forward primers with a C-beta reverse primer. One entry per CDR3 protein, called by TCRdb with MiXCR from the multiplex PCR reads. The sample shows about 59,000 distinct CDR3 sequences, 71% of them seen only once. The CDR3 consists of 12 residues. Germline V gene data show CDR1 as SEHNR and CDR2 as FQNEAQ (reference sequence). V shed 5 bases, J shed 11 bases, and the junction held 7 bases outside the gene matches. From unsorted bulk tissue weighing about 20-31 mg, DNA and RNA were co-extracted. With regard to this clonotype: The antigen remains unidentified. A much bigger clone sits one base away, suggesting this may be a read error.

Study results and limitations: Against blood, tumors held a significantly higher top-250-clone fraction (p = 0.039). Just about 7-24% of leading clones were found in every one of five regions.

Material for sequencing was liver tumor tissue from sampling region 2. The subset denotes: tumor region T2, inferior pole. The receptor comes from a man aged 35-49 years with primary liver carcinoma and hepatitis B virus infection. This chain uses TRBV7-9 with TRBJ1-1, with 8 nucleotides matching TRBD1. The CDR3 nucleotides are TGTGCCAGCAGCCGGACAGGGTTCGTTGCTTTCTTT. Its translation is CASSRTGFVAFF.